This T cell receptor (beta chain) originates from a study of glioma-infiltrating T cells. General study results and limits: Only very few CDR3 sequences appeared in both tissue and blood.

This CDR3 contains 13 residues. Trimming pared 2 bases from V and 3 bases from J, leaving 9 bases between. Germline V gene sequence: CDR1 SGHNT, CDR2 YYREEE (reference sequence). Using RNA template, CDR3s of TCR alpha and beta were amplified with iRepertoire arm-PCR. One-step reverse transcription and amplification started from approximately 100-400 ng of tissue mRNA or PBMC total RNA. A single record per CDR3 protein comes from TCRdb applying MiXCR to the multiplex PCR reads. The data hold fewer than 250,000 distinct CDR3 sequences, with around 30% observed a single time. Many counts were recorded for this clonotype. Its antigen is not identified.

The sequenced sample was glioma tissue, nonneoplastic brain tissue, or PBMCs (not recorded which). The source of this sequence is a human donor with low-grade glioma or glioblastoma, undergoing nonglioma brain surgery, or in good health (not recorded which). The chain combines TRBV5-4 with TRBJ2-7, with D possibly matching TRBD1 (5 bases). This CDR3 is CASSLWGSYEQYF. The CDR3 nucleotides are TGTGCCAGCAGCTTATGGGGCAGCTACGAGCAGTACTTC.